A selection of T cell receptor beta chains follows, all from one sample in a study of blood T cell repertoires in COVID-19. Only in-frame clones appear in the TCRdb table, and some are missing; sequencing was by immunoSEQ multiplex PCR. The data contain tens of thousands of clones, roughly 90% of them singletons. The sample was peripheral blood. The receptors originated from a man aged 50-59 years with active COVID-19. Each CDR3 is given with its conserved first and last residue. A D gene is named only where the DNA matches it firmly. The size entry is marked missing in some rows and otherwise reads once, few, many or a size class.

D,size,J,V,CDR3,DNA
NA,NA,TRBJ1-1,TRBV19,CASSIPRLLNTEAFF,TGTGCCAGTAGTATCCCGAGACTTTTGAACACTGAAGCTTTCTTT
NA,NA,TRBJ1-1,TRBV6-5,CASCRMGRETEAFF,TGTGCCAGCTGCCGGATGGGCCGTGAGACTGAAGCTTTCTTT
NA,NA,TRBJ2-7,TRBV29-1,CSATGDRNLNEQYF,TGCAGCGCTACCGGGGATCGGAACCTAAACGAGCAGTACTTC
TRBD1,few,TRBJ1-4,TRBV28,CASITGTGSEKLFF,TGTGCCAGCATCACCGGGACAGGGAGCGAAAAACTGTTTTTT
NA,few,TRBJ2-2,TRBV12-3/TRBV12-4,CASLRVSGELFF,TGTGCCAGCCTCAGGGTTTCTGGGGAGCTGTTTTTT
NA,NA,TRBJ2-7,TRBV3-1/TRBV3-2,CASGPPYEQYF,TGTGCCAGCGGGCCCCCCTACGAGCAGTACTTC
TRBD1,NA,TRBJ1-1,TRBV5-1,CASSQRQGGTTEAFF,TGCGCCAGCAGCCAAAGACAGGGGGGGACCACTGAAGCTTTCTTT
TRBD2,NA,TRBJ2-2,TRBV7-2,CASTSSGNTGELFF,TGTGCCAGCACCTCTAGCGGGAACACCGGGGAGCTGTTTTTT
TRBD1,few,TRBJ1-5,TRBV12-3/TRBV12-4,CASGVQGNQPQHF,TGTGCCAGCGGGGTACAGGGGAATCAGCCCCAGCATTTT
TRBD2,NA,TRBJ2-7,TRBV4-1,CASSQTSGEALSGQYF,TGCGCCAGCAGCCAAACTAGCGGGGAAGCCTTAAGCGGGCAGTACTTC
TRBD2,NA,TRBJ2-1,TRBV3-1/TRBV3-2,CASSPWTSGGSSYNEQFF,TGTGCCAGCAGCCCCTGGACTAGCGGGGGTAGCTCCTACAATGAGCAGTTCTTC